This TCR beta chain was obtained from a study of human T cells and chemical hapten exposure. Study summary: Patch tests containing 0.01% DPC, applied to the upper back, were read at 6 days. The study, taken as a whole, reports: The immune response of these alopecia patients might not match healthy individuals'.

Library construction involved attaching unique molecular identifiers to individual cDNA molecules, which allowed quantitative, reproducible TCR counting. TCRdb re-called the RACE reads with MiXCR, one entry per CDR3 protein. The sample includes about 84,000 distinct CDR3 sequences, 10% to 14% seen only once; the top ten take 3.7%. Regarding time point: patch test 3, about 24 weeks after DPC sensitization. This sample's treatment: therapeutic diphenylcyclopropenone sensitization with weekly scalp DPC. The germline V gene encodes CDR1 SGHVS and CDR2 FQNEAQ. The CDR3 is 14 amino acids. The V end was cut by 10 bases, the J end by 0 bases, with 14 bases between. The sample holds a few counts of this clonotype. No antigen is known for it.

The genes are TRBV7-8 and TRBJ2-3; D possibly matches TRBD1 or TRBD2 (6 bases each). This material consisted of whole blood, taken in connection with sensitization to the hapten diphenylcyclopropenone (DPC). This TCR derives from a woman aged 50 to 60 with alopecia areata. Some clones in this sample may be carry-over from other donors' samples. The CDR3 DNA reads as TGTGCCATCAGAGGGGGGTTCAGCACAGATACGCAGTATTTT. Residues: CAIRGGFSTDTQYF.